The next 17 T cell receptor beta chains were all read from a single sample in a study of Graves' ophthalmopathy and Graves' hyperthyroidism. From RNA, the CDR3 regions of TCR beta chains were amplified and sequenced. First-round RT-PCR relied on HTBI primers, and a second-round multiplex PCR came next. TCRdb analysed the multiplex PCR reads with MiXCR anew, one entry per CDR3 protein. The data hold approximately 540,000 distinct CDR3 sequences, with under 40% observed a single time. The sample taken for sequencing was peripheral blood or thyroid tissue (not recorded which). All receptors come from an adult man with Graves' hyperthyroidism.

This clonotype was seen only a few times. The V and J genes are TRBV3-1 and TRBJ2-7; TRBD2 might be the D (7 bases). V lost 1 base and J 3 bases, leaving 13 bases between the germline ends. Germline CDR1 is LGHDT and CDR2 is YNNKEL (reference sequence). CDR3 size: 15 residues. The CDR3: CASSQAGGAGYEQYF. Written as DNA, the CDR3 is TGTGCCAGCAGCCAAGCGGGGGGCGCCGGCTACGAGCAGTACTTC.

The chain joins TRBV2 to TRBJ1-5; no definite D call. Trimming removed 0 bases from V and 7 bases from J, with 19 bases in between. Germline-derived CDR1 and CDR2 are SNHLY and FYNNEI. This CDR3 spans 17 amino acids. CDR3 protein: CASSEALGPTLGQPQHF. The CDR3 bases are TGTGCCAGCAGTGAAGCTCTCGGACCGACCCTCGGGCAGCCCCAGCATTTT.

There are many counts of this clonotype. CDR3 coding DNA: TGTGCCACCAGTGATTCGCGGACAGGGGCCTCCGGGACTGAAGCTTTCTTT. Amino acids: CATSDSRTGASGTEAFF. The rearrangement uses TRBV24-1 and TRBJ1-1, with TRBD1 identical over 9 bases. This CDR3 has 17 residues. Trimming took 2 bases from V and 5 from J; bases not matched to a gene: 11. Germline V gives CDR1 KGHDR, CDR2 SFDVKD.

The V call is TRBV24-1, the J call TRBJ2-5, with 8 bases lining up with TRBD1. CDR3 length: 15 amino acids. Germline V gene lookup returns CDR1 KGHDR and CDR2 SFDVKD. V gave up 0 bases and J gave up 4 bases; unmatched junction bases: 3. The CDR3 sequence: CATSDLRDRGETQYF. Here the CDR3 DNA reads TGTGCCACCAGTGATTTGCGAGACAGGGGAGAGACCCAGTACTTC.

V and J are TRBV5-1 and TRBJ2-5; D gene uncertain. Germline V lookup: CDR1 SGHRS, CDR2 YFSETQ. Trimming removed 0 bases at V and 2 bases at J, with 17 bases between. The CDR3 sequence is 17 residues long. The CDR3 reads CASSLGDFSGPQETQYF. CDR3 nucleotides: TGCGCCAGCAGCTTGGGGGATTTTTCCGGGCCGCAAGAGACCCAGTACTTC.

This clonotype was observed at least ten times. The chain uses TRBV29-1 and TRBJ2-7; 11 bases fit TRBD1. This CDR3 spans 17 amino acids. Trimming at V came to 1 base and at J to 7 bases, leaving 15 bases not matched to a gene. Germline-derived CDR1 and CDR2 are SQVTM and ANQGSEA. The DNA for the CDR3 is TGCAGCGTTGAAGTAGAACCTCCGGACAGGGGGCTAGGAGAGCAGTACTTC. This codes for CSVEVEPPDRGLGEQYF.

This chain links TRBV2 with TRBJ2-7, with TRBD2 as a possible D gene (5 bases). Matching the DNA end better, TRBJ2-1 makes the J call doubtful. Germline V gives CDR1 SNHLY, CDR2 FYNNEI. CDR3 length: 10 residues. CDR3 bases: TGTGCCAGCAGCGCGGGCGAGCAGTTCTTC. Translated: CASSAGEQFF.

Note on this clonotype: A read error may explain this, as a much larger clone is one base away. This chain joins TRBV9 and TRBJ2-2; no clear D gene. This CDR3 is 11 amino acids long. The V gene lost 3 bases and the J gene lost 6 bases, with 3 bases spanning the gap. Germline values: CDR1 SGDLS, CDR2 YYNGEE. CDR3 nucleotides: TGTGCCAGCAGCGAATCCGGGGAGCTGTTTTTT. It encodes CASSESGELFF.

The chain combines TRBV18 with TRBJ2-7, with a weak D call TRBD1 (6 bases). V shed 2 bases and J shed 4 bases, with 12 bases lying between them. CDR1 is KGHSH, CDR2 LQKENI, per germline. There are 14 residues in the CDR3. Written as DNA, the CDR3 is TGTGCCAGCTCACCAGGGACAAGCGAGTACGAGCAGTACTTC. Amino acid sequence: CASSPGTSEYEQYF.

This clonotype was counted a few times. V and J are TRBV28 and TRBJ2-5; 8 bases are shared with TRBD1. CDR1 and CDR2 (germline): MDHEN, SYDVKM. Trimming took 5 bases from V and 5 from J; bases not matched to a gene: 13. The CDR3 covers 16 residues. CDR3 DNA sequence: TGTGCCAGCAGTCCCTCACCCCGACAGGGGTTGGAGACCCAGTACTTC. Its translation: CASSPSPRQGLETQYF.

The chain joins TRBV24-1 to TRBJ2-3; 10 bases match TRBD1. Germline CDR1 reads KGHDR; CDR2 reads SFDVKD. This CDR3 spans 16 amino acids. V gave up 1 base and J gave up 2 bases; unmatched junction bases: 2. CDR3 nucleotides: TGTGCCACCAGTGATTTTGGGACAGGGGACACAGATACGCAGTATTTT. It yields the protein CATSDFGTGDTDTQYF.

This clonotype was recorded many times. This rearrangement joins TRBV10-1 to TRBJ1-5; D is ambiguous. V shed 6 bases and J shed 7 bases, with 19 bases lying between them. Germline V gene sequence: CDR1 WNHNN, CDR2 SYGVQD (reference sequence). This CDR3 is 15 amino acids long. CDR3 sequence: CASREGQGPNQPQHF. In DNA form, the CDR3 reads TGCGCCAGCAGGGAGGGCCAAGGACCCAACCAGCCCCAGCATTTT.

This clonotype was picked up a small number of times. The V gene is TRBV12-3 or TRBV12-4, the J gene TRBJ1-4, with D possibly TRBD1 on 5 matching bases. V was trimmed by 1 base and J by 7 bases, leaving 13 bases between them. This CDR3 has 15 amino acids. The CDR3 protein is CASSLGRGGGEKLFF. The CDR3 coding sequence is TGTGCCAGCAGTTTAGGTAGGGGAGGAGGTGAAAAACTGTTTTTT.

The chain couples TRBV9 to TRBJ2-7; D possibly uses TRBD1 or TRBD2 (5 bases each). The CDR3 contains 14 residues. Germline-derived CDR1 and CDR2 are SGDLS and YYNGEE. V was clipped by 4 bases and J by 1 base, with 12 bases between them. The DNA of the CDR3 is TGTGCCAGCAGCTCCGGGGCCCAGTCCTACGAGCAGTACTTC. As protein: CASSSGAQSYEQYF.

The V and J genes are TRBV7-8 and TRBJ2-5, with TRBD2 matching over 8 bases. V shed 1 base, J shed 5 bases, and the junction held 6 bases outside the gene matches. Germline V gives CDR1 SGHVS, CDR2 FQNEAQ. This CDR3 comprises 15 residues. This CDR3 reads CASSLVRASGETQYF. Written as DNA, the CDR3 is TGTGCCAGCAGCTTAGTGCGGGCTAGCGGGGAGACCCAGTACTTC.

The chain couples TRBV7-9 to TRBJ2-2; D is possibly TRBD1 (7 bases). The CDR3 is 16 amino acids. CDR1 SEHNR and CDR2 FQNEAQ come from the germline V gene (reference sequence). Trimming shortened V by 5 bases and J by 5 bases, and 18 bases separated the two germline ends. The CDR3 loop reads CASSRGRTGVTGELFF. The CDR3 bases are TGTGCCAGCAGCCGAGGGAGGACAGGCGTTACCGGGGAGCTGTTTTTT.

This clonotype was detected ten times or more. This rearrangement joins TRBV19 to TRBJ1-5; D gene uncertain. Germline CDR1 is LNHDA and CDR2 is SQIVND (reference sequence). The CDR3 contains 11 residues. The germline V and J ends were trimmed by 3 bases and 15 bases, with 12 bases remaining between them. CDR3 residues: CASSIGLTPHF. The CDR3 region has the DNA TGTGCCAGTAGTATTGGTCTAACTCCGCATTTT.